This T cell receptor beta chain was captured by sequencing in a study of blood T cell repertoires in COVID-19. For the study at large: Samples of COVID-19 (acute and convalescent) were obtained from the United States, Italy and Spain.

This clone was seen just once. Sequenced by immunoSEQ multiplex PCR; TCRdb stores in-frame clones only, minus some. The sample lists 200,000 or so clones; 60% to 85% were seen once. Germline V gene data show CDR1 as LNHDA and CDR2 as SQIVND (reference sequence). V was clipped by 5 bases and J by 2 bases; unmatched bases: 2. The length of the CDR3 is 13 residues. The TCR sequence derives from a woman between 65 and 79 years old with acute or convalescent COVID-19. J is TRBJ1-2 and V is TRBV19; 7 bases map to TRBD1. The sequenced sample consisted of peripheral blood. In DNA, the CDR3 is TGTGCCAGTAGTCACAGGGGAAACTATGGCTACACCTTC. Translating gives CASSHRGNYGYTF.